These 20 T cell receptor beta chains originate from one sample sequenced in a study of shared clonotypes between healthy human individuals. Sequencing was performed with immunoSEQ multiplex PCR; in TCRdb, only in-frame clones are kept and a portion is missing. The sample gives about 800,000 clones, about 96% of which show up once; less than 0.25% is in the top ten. Naive CD8 cells lacked CD45RO and underwent positive selection for CCR7, leaving out terminally differentiated effector memory CD45RA+ cells. Specimen: naive CD8+ T cells sorted from blood. The receptors stem from a man aged 30 to 39 in good health.

This rearrangement joins TRBV28 to TRBJ2-2; perhaps D is TRBD1 or TRBD2 (5 bases each). Deletions cut 7 bases from V and 2 bases from J, with 11 bases between. CDR3 length: 14 amino acids. The germline V gene has CDR1 MDHEN and CDR2 SYDVKM. CDR3 in DNA: TGTGCCAGCACCTGGGGGACCAACACCGGGGAGCTGTTTTTT. It specifies CASTWGTNTGELFF.

The gene calls are TRBV4-2 and TRBJ2-2, with D unresolved. The CDR3 loop spans 11 amino acids. Germline V gene data show CDR1 as LGHNA and CDR2 as YNFKEQ. Trimming shortened V by 8 bases and J by 2 bases, and 3 bases separated the two germline ends. This CDR3 is CASSNTGELFF. The CDR3 DNA reads TGTGCCAGCTCTAACACCGGGGAGCTGTTTTTT.

This sequence joins TRBV27 and TRBJ2-7; D is ambiguous. The CDR3 is made up of 15 amino acids. Trimming pared 4 bases from V and 0 bases from J, leaving 13 bases between. Per germline, CDR1 MNHEY and CDR2 SMNVEV (reference sequence). The DNA for the CDR3 is TGTGCCAGCAGTTCCCGGACGGCTTTCTCCTACGAGCAGTACTTC. This gives the protein CASSSRTAFSYEQYF.

The chain is built from TRBV5-4 and TRBJ2-7, with D tentatively TRBD1 (6 bases). V was pared by 2 bases and J by 2 bases, with 11 bases between. The CDR3 loop spans 14 amino acids. Germline assignment: CDR1 SGHNT and CDR2 YYREEE (reference sequence). In DNA, the CDR3 is TGTGCCAGCAGCTTTCGGGACATTCCCTACGAGCAGTACTTC. This gives the protein CASSFRDIPYEQYF.

V and J are TRBV2 and TRBJ2-7; perhaps TRBD2 as D (6 bases). The CDR3 consists of 12 residues. Looked up from germline, CDR1 is SNHLY and CDR2 is FYNNEI. V shed 7 bases and J shed 5 bases, with 12 bases lying between them. CDR3 in DNA: TGTGCCAGCAAGGGGAGGTATAACGAGCAGTACTTC. This translates into CASKGRYNEQYF.

Only one count was recorded for this clone. The chain joins TRBV30 to TRBJ2-7; D may be TRBD1 (6 bases). The ends were cut back, 0 bases at V and 3 bases at J, with 9 bases in the middle. Germline V gene data show CDR1 as GTSNPN and CDR2 as SVGIG (reference sequence). This CDR3 has 13 residues. In DNA, the CDR3 is TGTGCCTGGAGTGTAGGGGGTCACTACGAGCAGTACTTC. This gives the protein CAWSVGGHYEQYF. Combining the CDR3 with reference TRBV30 and TRBJ2-7 gives the whole variable domain SQTIHQWPATLVQPVGSPLSLECTVEGTSNPNLYWYRQAAGRGLQLLFYSVGIGQISSEVPQNLSASRPQDRQFILSSKKLLLSDSGFYLCAWSVGGHYEQYFGPGTRLTVT.

This clone has just one count. The CDR3 loop is CASRDEAGGYGNTEAFF. CDR3 nucleotide sequence: TGTGCCAGCAGGGATGAGGCAGGGGGCTACGGGAACACTGAAGCTTTCTTT. V is TRBV21-1 and J is TRBJ1-1; the table assigns TRBD1, which was not confirmed against the DNA. TRBV21-1 is flagged as a pseudogene. The CDR3 is 17 amino acids.

The genes are TRBV7-2 and TRBJ2-1; TRBD2 is a possible D gene (5 bases). V lost 6 bases and J lost 7, with 25 bases in between. The CDR3 is 17 amino acids. The germline CDR1 and CDR2 sequences are SGHTA and FQGNSA. CDR3 sequence: CASRASWGDPQGNEQFF. The CDR3 nucleotides read TGTGCCAGCAGGGCCAGTTGGGGAGACCCACAAGGGAATGAGCAGTTCTTC. The variable domain in full, completed from reference TRBV7-2 and TRBJ2-1, reads GAGVSQSPSNKVTEKGKDVELRCDPISGHTALYWYRQSLGQGLEFLIYFQGNSAPDKSGLPSDRFSAERTGGSVSTLTIQRTQQEDSAVYLCASRASWGDPQGNEQFFGPGTRLTVL.

This chain joins TRBV6-1 and TRBJ2-5, with 10 bases aligning to TRBD1. V shed 4 bases and J 5 bases; nucleotides not matched to a gene: 7. This CDR3 has 15 amino acids. Germline CDR1 and CDR2: MNHNS and SASEGT. The CDR3 spells CASSGTGGLRETQYF. CDR3 nucleotides: TGTGCCAGCAGTGGGACAGGGGGTCTTCGCGAGACCCAGTACTTC.

The chain carries TRBV6-1 and TRBJ2-7; D is possibly TRBD2 (5 bases). CDR3 length: 15 residues. The germline CDR1 and CDR2 sequences are MNHNS and SASEGT. Trimming removed 1 base at V and 2 bases at J, with 12 bases between. DNA of the CDR3: TGTGCCAGCAGTGAAGTAGGTAGCGCAGCCTACGAGCAGTACTTC. Protein sequence: CASSEVGSAAYEQYF.

This sequence joins TRBV9 and TRBJ1-3; D unresolved. Trimming took off 10 bases at V and 2 bases at J, with 7 bases between the two ends. The CDR3 totals 11 residues. Germline V gene lookup returns CDR1 SGDLS and CDR2 YYNGEE. Here the CDR3 reads CASAAGNTIYF. The CDR3 coding sequence is TGTGCCTCGGCCGCTGGAAACACCATATATTTT.

Of note for this clone: Other DNA sequences in the sample encode the same CDR3. The gene calls are TRBV14 and TRBJ2-7, with unresolved D. Germline CDR1 SGHDN, CDR2 FVKESK. V gave up 0 bases and J gave up 3 bases, with 12 bases separating them. This CDR3 is 15 amino acids long. The CDR3 reads CASSQELGGFYEQYF. For the CDR3, the DNA is TGTGCCAGCAGCCAAGAACTGGGTGGTTTCTACGAGCAGTACTTC.

Regarding this clone: Other DNA sequences of this sample code for an identical CDR3. The J gene is TRBJ2-6, the V gene TRBV27; D not certain. Between the trimmed V and J ends, which lost 1 base and 0 bases, there was a span of 7 bases. The CDR3 extends over 16 amino acids. Germline-derived CDR1 and CDR2 are MNHEY and SMNVEV (reference sequence). The CDR3, as DNA: TGTGCCAGCAGTTTATTGGGGTCCTCTGGGGCCAACGTCCTGACTTTC. Its protein product is CASSLLGSSGANVLTF.

The chain carries TRBV5-5 and TRBJ1-2; TRBD1 is a possible D gene (6 bases). The germline CDR1 and CDR2 sequences are SGHKS and YYEKEE (reference sequence). The CDR3 contains 14 residues. The V and J ends lost 5 bases and 4 bases respectively, with 15 bases between them. The CDR3, as DNA: TGTGCCAGCAGAGACAGGATAAGTCGCTATGGCTACACCTTC. This encodes CASRDRISRYGYTF. Supplemented by reference TRBV5-5 and TRBJ1-2, the full variable domain reads DAGVTQSPTHLIKTRGQQVTLRCSPISGHKSVSWYQQVLGQGPQFIFQYYEKEERGRGNFPDRFSARQFPNYSSELNVNALLLGDSALYLCASRDRISRYGYTFGSGTRLTVV.

In the case of this clone: Distinct nucleotide sequences in the sample also encode this CDR3. The gene calls are TRBV4-1 and TRBJ2-7; TRBD2 agrees at 12 bases. This CDR3 spans 15 amino acids. The germline V gene encodes CDR1 MGHRA and CDR2 YSYEKL. The V and J ends lost 4 bases and 0 bases, in that order; junction bases with no gene match: 1. CDR3 bases: TGCGCCAGCAGCCCGACTAGCGGGAGCTCCTACGAGCAGTACTTC. Residues: CASSPTSGSSYEQYF.

The chain links TRBV27 to TRBJ2-2, with 9 bases aligning to TRBD2. Germline CDR1 and CDR2: MNHEY and SMNVEV (reference sequence). J was trimmed by 0 bases and V by 3 bases; bases with no gene match: 2. The CDR3 is 16 residues long. CDR3 in amino acids: CASSLRLAANTGELFF. CDR3 coding DNA: TGTGCCAGCAGTTTGAGACTAGCGGCGAACACCGGGGAGCTGTTTTTT.

The chain couples TRBV7-9 to TRBJ2-7; D is unclear. V shed 1 base and J shed 2 bases, with 12 bases lying between them. CDR3 size: 15 residues. Germline CDR1 SEHNR, CDR2 FQNEAQ (reference sequence). The CDR3 DNA follows: TGTGCCAGCAGCTTAGAGTCTAGACGTACCTACGAGCAGTACTTC. This sequence encodes CASSLESRRTYEQYF. Full variable domain (rest looked up from reference TRBV7-9 and TRBJ2-7): DTGVSQNPRHKITKRGQNVTFRCDPISEHNRLYWYRQTLGQGPEFLTYFQNEAQLEKSRLLSDRFSAERPKGSFSTLEIQRTEQGDSAMYLCASSLESRRTYEQYFGPGTRLTVT.

This chain joins TRBV5-6 and TRBJ2-1; 7 bases match TRBD1. Trimming took 0 bases from V and 6 from J; bases not matched to a gene: 12. This CDR3 is built from 17 residues. The germline V gene has CDR1 SGHDT and CDR2 YYEEEE. The CDR3 nucleotides read TGTGCCAGCAGCTTGGGGAGTTGGGGACAGCTTCGCAATGAGCAGTTCTTC. Residues: CASSLGSWGQLRNEQFF. Combining the CDR3 with reference TRBV5-6 and TRBJ2-1 gives the whole variable domain DAGVTQSPTHLIKTRGQQVTLRCSPKSGHDTVSWYQQALGQGPQFIFQYYEEEERQRGNFPDRFSGHQFPNYSSELNVNALLLGDSALYLCASSLGSWGQLRNEQFFGPGTRLTVL.

This clone was found once. The rearrangement joins TRBV10-3 to TRBJ1-1, with unresolved D. Germline CDR1 and CDR2: ENHRY and SYGVKD. Trimming stripped 0 bases from V and 1 base from J, with 12 bases between. This CDR3 region has 16 residues. CDR3 loop: CAISESLWPSNTEAFF. In DNA form, the CDR3 reads TGTGCCATCAGTGAGTCGCTATGGCCTTCGAACACTGAAGCTTTCTTT.

This chain's CDR3 is CSVDTGVRTEAFF. CDR3 sequence (DNA): TGCAGCGTTGATACAGGGGTGAGGACTGAAGCTTTCTTT. The V and J genes are TRBV29-1 and TRBJ1-1; 7 positions agree with TRBD1. This CDR3 is 13 amino acids long. Germline loops: CDR1 SQVTM, CDR2 ANQGSEA. The ends lost 3 bases at V and 5 bases at J; junction bases unmatched: 6.